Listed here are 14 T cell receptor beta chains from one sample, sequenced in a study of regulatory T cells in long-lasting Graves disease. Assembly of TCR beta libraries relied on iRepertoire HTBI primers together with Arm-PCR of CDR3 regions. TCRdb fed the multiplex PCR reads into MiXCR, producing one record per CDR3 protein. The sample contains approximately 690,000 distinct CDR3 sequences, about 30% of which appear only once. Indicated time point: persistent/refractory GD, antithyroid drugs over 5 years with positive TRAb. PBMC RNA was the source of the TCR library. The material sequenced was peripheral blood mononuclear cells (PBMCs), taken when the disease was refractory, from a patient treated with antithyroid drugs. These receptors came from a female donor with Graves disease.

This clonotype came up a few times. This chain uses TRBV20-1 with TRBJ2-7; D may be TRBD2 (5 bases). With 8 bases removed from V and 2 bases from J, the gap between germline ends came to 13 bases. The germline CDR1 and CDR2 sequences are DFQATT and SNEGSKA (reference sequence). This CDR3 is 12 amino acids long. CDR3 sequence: CSPQSGAYEQYF. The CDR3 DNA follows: TGCAGTCCGCAGTCCGGGGCCTACGAGCAGTACTTC.

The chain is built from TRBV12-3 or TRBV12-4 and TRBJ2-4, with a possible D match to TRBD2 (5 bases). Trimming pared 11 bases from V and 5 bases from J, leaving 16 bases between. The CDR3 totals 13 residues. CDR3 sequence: CAGNTRAENIQYF. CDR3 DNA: TGTGCCGGCAATACTAGGGCCGAAAACATTCAGTACTTC.

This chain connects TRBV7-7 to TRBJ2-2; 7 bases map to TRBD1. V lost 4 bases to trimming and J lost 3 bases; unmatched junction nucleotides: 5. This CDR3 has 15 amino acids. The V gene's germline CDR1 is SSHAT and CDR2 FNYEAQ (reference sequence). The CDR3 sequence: CASSSTGSDTGELFF. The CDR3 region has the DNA TGTGCCAGCAGCTCGACAGGGTCGGACACCGGGGAGCTGTTTTTT.

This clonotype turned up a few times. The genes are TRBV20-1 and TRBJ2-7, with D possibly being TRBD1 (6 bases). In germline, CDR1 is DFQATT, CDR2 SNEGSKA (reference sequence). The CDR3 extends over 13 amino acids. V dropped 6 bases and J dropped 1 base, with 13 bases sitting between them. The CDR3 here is CSARDTLSYEQYF. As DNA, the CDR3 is TGCAGTGCCCGGGACACCCTATCCTACGAGCAGTACTTC.

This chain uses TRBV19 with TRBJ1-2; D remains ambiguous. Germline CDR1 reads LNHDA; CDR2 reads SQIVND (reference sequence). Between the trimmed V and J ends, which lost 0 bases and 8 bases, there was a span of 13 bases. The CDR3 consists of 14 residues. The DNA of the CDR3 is TGTGCCAGTAGTATAGATCTGGAGGGTTCCGGCTACACCTTC. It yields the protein CASSIDLEGSGYTF.

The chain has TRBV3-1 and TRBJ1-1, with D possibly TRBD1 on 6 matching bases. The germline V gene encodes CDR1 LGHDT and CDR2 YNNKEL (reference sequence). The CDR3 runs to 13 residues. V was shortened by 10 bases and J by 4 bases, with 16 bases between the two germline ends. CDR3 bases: TGTGCCACCCGCGAGGGGGGGAGCACTGAAGCTTTCTTT. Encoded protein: CATREGGSTEAFF.

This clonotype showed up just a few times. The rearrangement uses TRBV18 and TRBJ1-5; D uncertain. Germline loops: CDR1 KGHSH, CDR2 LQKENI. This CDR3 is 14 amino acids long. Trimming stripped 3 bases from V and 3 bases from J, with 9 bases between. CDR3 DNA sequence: TGTGCCAGCTCACCTTCGAGCGCCAATCAGCCCCAGCATTTT. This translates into CASSPSSANQPQHF.

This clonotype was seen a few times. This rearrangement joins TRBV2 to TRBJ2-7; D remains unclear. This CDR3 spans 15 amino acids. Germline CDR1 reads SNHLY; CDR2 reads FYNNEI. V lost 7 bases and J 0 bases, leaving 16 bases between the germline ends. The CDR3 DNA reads TGTGCCAGCACCGACCCCACTGATGACTCCTACGAGCAGTACTTC. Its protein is CASTDPTDDSYEQYF.

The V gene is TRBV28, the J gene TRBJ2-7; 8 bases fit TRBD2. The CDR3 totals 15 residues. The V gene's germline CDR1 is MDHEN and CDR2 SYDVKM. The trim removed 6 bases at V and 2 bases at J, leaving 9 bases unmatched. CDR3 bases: TGTGCCAGCAGCTCGATCGGGAGGGCCACCTACGAGCAGTACTTC. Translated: CASSSIGRATYEQYF.

This CDR3 is CASSGKATGELFF. DNA for the CDR3: TGTGCTAGTAGCGGGAAGGCCACCGGGGAGCTGTTTTTT. The chain combines TRBV6-2 or TRBV6-3 with TRBJ2-2, with 8 bases that match TRBD2. The CDR3 is made up of 13 amino acids. CDR1 and CDR2 from the germline V gene are MNHEY and SVGEGT.

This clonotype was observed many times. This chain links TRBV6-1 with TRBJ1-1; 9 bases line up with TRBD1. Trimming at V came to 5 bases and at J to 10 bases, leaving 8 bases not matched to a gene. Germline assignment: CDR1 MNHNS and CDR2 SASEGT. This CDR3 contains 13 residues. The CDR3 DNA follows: TGTGCCAGCAGTACTACAGGGGGCGGGGCAGCTTTCTTT. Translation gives CASSTTGGGAAFF.

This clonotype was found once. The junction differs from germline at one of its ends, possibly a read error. In nucleotides, the CDR3 is TGCAGCGTTGAAGCCGGGATGAACACTGAAGCTCTCTTT. Translation gives CSVEAGMNTEALF. The chain employs TRBV29-1 and TRBJ1-1; no firm D call. CDR1 is SQVTM and CDR2 is ANQGSEA in the germline V gene. The CDR3 consists of 13 residues.

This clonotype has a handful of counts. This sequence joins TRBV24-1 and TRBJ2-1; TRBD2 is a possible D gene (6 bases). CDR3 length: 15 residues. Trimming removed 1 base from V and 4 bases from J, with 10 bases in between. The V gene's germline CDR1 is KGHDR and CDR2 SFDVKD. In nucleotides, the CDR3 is TGTGCCACCAGTGATTTCAGGGACTCGTACAATGAGCAGTTCTTC. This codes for CATSDFRDSYNEQFF.

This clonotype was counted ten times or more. CDR3 in DNA: TGTGCCAGCACAGGAAAGAGAAGCACTGAAGCTTTCTTT. Translation gives CASTGKRSTEAFF. The chain joins TRBV6-1 to TRBJ1-1; D not resolved. Germline V gene data show CDR1 as MNHNS and CDR2 as SASEGT. Trimming took 7 bases from V and 4 from J, leaving 13 bases between them. The CDR3 spans 13 residues.